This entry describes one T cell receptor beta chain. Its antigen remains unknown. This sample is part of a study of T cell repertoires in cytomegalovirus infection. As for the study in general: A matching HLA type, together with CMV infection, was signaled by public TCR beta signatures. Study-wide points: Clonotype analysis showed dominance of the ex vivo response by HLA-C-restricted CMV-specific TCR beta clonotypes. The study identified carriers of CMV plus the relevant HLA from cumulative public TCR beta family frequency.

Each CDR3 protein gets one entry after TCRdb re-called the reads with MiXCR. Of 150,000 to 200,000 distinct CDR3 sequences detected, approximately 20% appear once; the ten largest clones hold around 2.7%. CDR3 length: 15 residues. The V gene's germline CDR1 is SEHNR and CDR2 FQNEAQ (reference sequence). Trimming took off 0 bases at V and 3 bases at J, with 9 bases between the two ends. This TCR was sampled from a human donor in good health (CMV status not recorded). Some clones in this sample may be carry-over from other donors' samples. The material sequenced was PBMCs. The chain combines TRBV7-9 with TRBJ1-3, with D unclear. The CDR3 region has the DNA TGTGCCAGCAGCTTAGCGGCGACGGGTGGAAACACCATATATTTT. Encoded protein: CASSLAATGGNTIYF.